Listed here is a single T cell receptor beta chain. Only in-frame clones appear in the TCRdb table, and some are missing; sequencing was by immunoSEQ multiplex PCR. In the table there are about 98,000 clones, about 86% of which are singletons. The data belong to a study of blood T cell repertoires in COVID-19. This CDR3 contains 16 residues. Germline CDR1 reads PRHDT; CDR2 reads FYEKMQ (reference sequence). With V trimmed by 6 bases and J by 9 bases, 10 bases remained unmatched. The sequencing sample was made of peripheral blood. The gene calls are TRBV13 and TRBJ2-1; 14 bases map to TRBD2. The TCR originated in a man in his fifties or sixties with acute or convalescent COVID-19. CDR3 protein: CASRDGTSGRKGEQFF. CDR3 nucleotides: TGTGCCAGCAGGGATGGGACTAGCGGGAGAAAAGGTGAGCAGTTCTTC.